A few counts support the clone carrying this T cell receptor (beta chain). This sample was included in a study of early T cells in non-severe SARS-CoV-2 infection. TCRdb ran MiXCR on the 5' RACE reads and lists one entry per CDR3 protein. The sample lists 75,000 to 90,000 distinct CDR3 sequences, more than 10% occurring once. The CDR3 totals 13 residues. Germline V CDR1 and CDR2: SEHNR, FQNEAQ (reference sequence). Trimming pared 2 bases from V and 6 bases from J, leaving 11 bases between. This TCR was sampled from an adult who was a healthcare worker with PCR-confirmed SARS-CoV-2 infection or an uninfected control (not recorded which). The chain couples TRBV7-9 to TRBJ2-7; tentatively, D is TRBD2 (6 bases). The specimen sequenced was whole blood. CDR3 region: CASSLQLASEQYF. The CDR3 DNA is TGTGCCAGCAGCTTACAGCTAGCGTCCGAGCAGTACTTC.